This T cell receptor beta chain came from a study of T cells after posttransplantation cyclophosphamide. Overall study results and limits: Later blood repertoires were often dominated by clones from the donor CD8+ memory compartment. Recipient CMV seropositivity and CMV reactivation strongly tracked TRB clonality. Blood and skin or GI T cell repertoires showed limited TRB overlap.

Concerning this clone: Its antigen remains unidentified.

The V gene's germline CDR1 is SGHNT and CDR2 YYREEE (reference sequence). V dropped 1 base and J dropped 2 bases, with 10 bases sitting between them. The CDR3 is made up of 15 amino acids. The repertoire was sequenced with immunoSEQ multiplex PCR; TCRdb's copy has only in-frame clones and lacks some. Of about 7,100 clones listed, roughly 80% were seen once; the top ten hold around 22%. Treatment was busulfan-fludarabine conditioning, a marrow graft, and cyclophosphamide on days +3 and +4. The sequence was collected from a male patient aged 25-45 years who received an allogeneic stem cell transplant from a related donor, was CMV-positive, and had acute GVHD only. Some of the T cells might come from the graft donor. This material consisted of PBMCs, taken 1,400 to 1,500 days after allogeneic stem cell transplant with posttransplant cyclophosphamide. V gene TRBV5-4 combines with J gene TRBJ1-3; D might be TRBD1 (5 bases). The CDR3 here is CASSLPGGAGNTIYF. The CDR3 nucleotides are TGTGCCAGCAGCTTGCCCGGGGGAGCTGGAAACACCATATATTTT.